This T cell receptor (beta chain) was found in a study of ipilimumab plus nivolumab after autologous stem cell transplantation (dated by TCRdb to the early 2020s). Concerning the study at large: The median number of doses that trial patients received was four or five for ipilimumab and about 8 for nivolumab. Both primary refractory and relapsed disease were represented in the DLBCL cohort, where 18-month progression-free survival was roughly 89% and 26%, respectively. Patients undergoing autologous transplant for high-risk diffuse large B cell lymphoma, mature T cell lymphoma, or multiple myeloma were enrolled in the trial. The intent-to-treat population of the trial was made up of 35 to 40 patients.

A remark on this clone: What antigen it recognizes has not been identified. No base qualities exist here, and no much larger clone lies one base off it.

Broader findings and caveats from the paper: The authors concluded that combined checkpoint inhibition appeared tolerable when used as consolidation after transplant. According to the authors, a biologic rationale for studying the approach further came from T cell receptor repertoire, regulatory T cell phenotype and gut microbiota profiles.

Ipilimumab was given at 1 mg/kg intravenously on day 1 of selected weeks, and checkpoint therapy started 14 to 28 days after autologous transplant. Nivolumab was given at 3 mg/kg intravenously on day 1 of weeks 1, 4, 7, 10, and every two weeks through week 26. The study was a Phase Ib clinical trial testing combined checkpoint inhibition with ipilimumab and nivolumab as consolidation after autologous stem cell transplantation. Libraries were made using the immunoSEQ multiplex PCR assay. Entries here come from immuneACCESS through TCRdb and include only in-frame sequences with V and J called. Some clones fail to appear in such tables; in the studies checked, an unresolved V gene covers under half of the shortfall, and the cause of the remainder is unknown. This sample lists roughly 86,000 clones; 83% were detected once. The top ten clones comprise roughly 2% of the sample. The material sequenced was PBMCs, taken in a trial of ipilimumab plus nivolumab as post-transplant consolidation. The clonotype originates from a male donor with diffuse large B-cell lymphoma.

The CDR3 region reads CATAWWAGQPQHF. DNA sequence: TGTGCCACGGCGTGGTGGGCAGGGCAGCCCCAGCATTTT. In this chain, TRBV21-1 is recombined with TRBJ1-5; the table's D call, TRBD1, was not checked against the DNA. TRBV21-1 is shown as a pseudogene. The CDR3 has 13 amino acids, counting the end cysteine and phenylalanine. Only the CDR3 region is kept as DNA, spanning 39 bases read in frame from base 1.